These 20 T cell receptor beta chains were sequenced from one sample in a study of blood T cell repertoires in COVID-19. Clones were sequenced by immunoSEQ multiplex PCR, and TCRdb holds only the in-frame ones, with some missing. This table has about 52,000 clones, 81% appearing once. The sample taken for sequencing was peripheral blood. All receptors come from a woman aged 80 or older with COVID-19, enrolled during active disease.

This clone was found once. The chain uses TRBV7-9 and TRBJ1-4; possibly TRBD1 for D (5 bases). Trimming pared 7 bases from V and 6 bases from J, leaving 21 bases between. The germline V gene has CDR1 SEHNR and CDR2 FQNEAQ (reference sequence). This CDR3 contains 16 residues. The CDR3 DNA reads TGTGCCAGCACCCCCTCCCAGGGAGGATTTGATGAAAAACTGTTTTTT. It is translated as CASTPSQGGFDEKLFF.

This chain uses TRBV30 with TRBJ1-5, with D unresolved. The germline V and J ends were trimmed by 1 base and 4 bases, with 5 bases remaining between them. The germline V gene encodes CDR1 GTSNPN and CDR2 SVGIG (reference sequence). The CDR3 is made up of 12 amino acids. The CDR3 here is CAWSANNQPQHF. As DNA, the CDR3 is TGTGCCTGGAGTGCCAATAATCAGCCCCAGCATTTT.

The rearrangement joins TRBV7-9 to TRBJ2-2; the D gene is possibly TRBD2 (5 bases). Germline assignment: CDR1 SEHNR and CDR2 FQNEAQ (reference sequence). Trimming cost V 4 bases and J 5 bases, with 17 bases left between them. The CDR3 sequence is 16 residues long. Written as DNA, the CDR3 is TGTGCCAGCAGCTGGAGACAATCGGGGATAACCGGGGAGCTGTTTTTT. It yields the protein CASSWRQSGITGELFF.

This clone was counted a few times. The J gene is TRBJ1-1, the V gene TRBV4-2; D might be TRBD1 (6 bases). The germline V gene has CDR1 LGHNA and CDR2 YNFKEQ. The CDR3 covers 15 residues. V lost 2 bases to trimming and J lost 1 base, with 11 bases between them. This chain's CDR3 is CASSQQGMGNTEAFF. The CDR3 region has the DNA TGTGCCAGCAGCCAACAGGGGATGGGGAACACTGAAGCTTTCTTT.

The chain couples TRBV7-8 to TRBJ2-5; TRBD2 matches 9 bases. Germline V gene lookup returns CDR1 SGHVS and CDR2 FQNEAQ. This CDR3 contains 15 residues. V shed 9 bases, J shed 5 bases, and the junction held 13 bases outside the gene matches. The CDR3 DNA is TGTGCCAGTAAGCCGACTAGCGGAGGGGTTGAGACCCAGTACTTC. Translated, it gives CASKPTSGGVETQYF.

CDR3 nucleotides: TGTGCCAGCTCCCTCACAGCGGGCGGCTTGTACGAGCAGTACTTC. Its translation is CASSLTAGGLYEQYF. The chain has TRBV18 and TRBJ2-7; D possibly corresponds to TRBD2 (6 bases). V lost 6 bases, J lost 4 bases, and 19 bases lay in between. The CDR3 consists of 15 residues. The V gene's germline CDR1 is KGHSH and CDR2 LQKENI.

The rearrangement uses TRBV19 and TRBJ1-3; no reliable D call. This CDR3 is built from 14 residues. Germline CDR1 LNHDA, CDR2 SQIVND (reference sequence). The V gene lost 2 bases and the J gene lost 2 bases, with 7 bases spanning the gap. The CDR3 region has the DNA TGTGCCAGTAGTATAAGCAGGACTGGAAACACCATATATTTT. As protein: CASSISRTGNTIYF.

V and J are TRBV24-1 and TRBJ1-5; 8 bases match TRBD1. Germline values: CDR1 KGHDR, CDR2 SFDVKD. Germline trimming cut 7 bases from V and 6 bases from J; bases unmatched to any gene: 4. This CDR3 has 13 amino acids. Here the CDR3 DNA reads TGTGCCACCAGCGCAGGGGGCGGTCAGCCCCAGCATTTT. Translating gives CATSAGGGQPQHF.

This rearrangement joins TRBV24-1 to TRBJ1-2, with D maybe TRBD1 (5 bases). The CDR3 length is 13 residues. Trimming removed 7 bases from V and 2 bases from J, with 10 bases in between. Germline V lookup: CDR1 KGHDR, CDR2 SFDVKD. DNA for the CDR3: TGTGCCACCAGCGCGGGACGGAACTATGGCTACACCTTC. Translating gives CATSAGRNYGYTF.

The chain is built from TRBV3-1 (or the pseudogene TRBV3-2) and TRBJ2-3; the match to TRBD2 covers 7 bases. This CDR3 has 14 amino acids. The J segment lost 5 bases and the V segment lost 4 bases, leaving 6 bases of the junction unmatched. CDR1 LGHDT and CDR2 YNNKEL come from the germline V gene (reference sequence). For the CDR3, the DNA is TGTGCCAGCAGCCGTGCGGGAGTGGGAGATACGCAGTATTTT. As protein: CASSRAGVGDTQYF.

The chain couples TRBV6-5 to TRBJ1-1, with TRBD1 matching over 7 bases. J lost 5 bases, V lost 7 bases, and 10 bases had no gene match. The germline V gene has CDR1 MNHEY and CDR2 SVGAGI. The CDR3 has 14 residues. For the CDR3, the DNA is TGTGCCAGCACCGAAAGGCCAGGGGGGACTGAAGCTTTCTTT. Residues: CASTERPGGTEAFF.

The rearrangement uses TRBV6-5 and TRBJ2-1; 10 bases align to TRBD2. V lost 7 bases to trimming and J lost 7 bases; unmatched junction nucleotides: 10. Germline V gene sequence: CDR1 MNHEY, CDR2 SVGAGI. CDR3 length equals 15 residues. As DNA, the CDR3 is TGTGCCAGCACCCAGGGAGCGGGAGGGGGGAATGAGCAGTTCTTC. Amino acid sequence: CASTQGAGGGNEQFF.

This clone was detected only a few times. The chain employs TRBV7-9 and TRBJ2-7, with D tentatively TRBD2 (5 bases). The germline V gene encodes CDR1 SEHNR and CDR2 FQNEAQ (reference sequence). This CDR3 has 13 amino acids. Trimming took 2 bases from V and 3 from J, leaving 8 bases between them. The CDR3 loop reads CASSLTRDYEQYF. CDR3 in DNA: TGTGCCAGCAGCTTAACCCGGGACTACGAGCAGTACTTC.

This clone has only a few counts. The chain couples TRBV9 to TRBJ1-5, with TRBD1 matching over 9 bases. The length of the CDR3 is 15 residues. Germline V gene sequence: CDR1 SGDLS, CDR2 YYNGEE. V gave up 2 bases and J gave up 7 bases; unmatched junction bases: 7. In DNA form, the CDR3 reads TGTGCCAGCAGCGTGAGACCGGGACAGGGCCAGCCCCAGCATTTT. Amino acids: CASSVRPGQGQPQHF.

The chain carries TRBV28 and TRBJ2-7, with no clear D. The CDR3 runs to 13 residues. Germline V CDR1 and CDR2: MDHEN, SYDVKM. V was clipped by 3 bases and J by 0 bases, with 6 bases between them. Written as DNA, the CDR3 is TGTGCCAGCAGTTTCTTGAGCTCCTACGAGCAGTACTTC. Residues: CASSFLSSYEQYF.

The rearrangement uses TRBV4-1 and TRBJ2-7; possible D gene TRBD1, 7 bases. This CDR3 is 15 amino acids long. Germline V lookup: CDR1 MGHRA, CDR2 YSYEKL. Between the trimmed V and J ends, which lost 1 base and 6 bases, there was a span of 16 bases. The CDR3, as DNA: TGCGCCAGCAGCCAAGGCCAGGGGGGCGCGGTCGAGCAGTACTTC. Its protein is CASSQGQGGAVEQYF.

The CDR3 sequence: CASSHGTGNTEAFF. CDR3 DNA sequence: TGTGCCAGCAGCCATGGGACAGGCAACACTGAAGCTTTCTTT. The chain uses TRBV3-1 (or the pseudogene TRBV3-2) and TRBJ1-1; 8 bases fit TRBD1. The CDR3 is made up of 14 amino acids. The J segment lost 2 bases and the V segment lost 3 bases, leaving 2 bases of the junction unmatched. The germline CDR1 and CDR2 sequences are LGHDT and YNNKEL (reference sequence).

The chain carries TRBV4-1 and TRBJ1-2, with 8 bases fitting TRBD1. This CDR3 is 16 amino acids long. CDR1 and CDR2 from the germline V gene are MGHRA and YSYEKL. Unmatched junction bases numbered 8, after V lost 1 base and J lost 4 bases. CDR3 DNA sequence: TGCGCCAGCAGCCAAGTGGGGCAGGGGGCCGTCTATGGCTACACCTTC. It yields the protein CASSQVGQGAVYGYTF.

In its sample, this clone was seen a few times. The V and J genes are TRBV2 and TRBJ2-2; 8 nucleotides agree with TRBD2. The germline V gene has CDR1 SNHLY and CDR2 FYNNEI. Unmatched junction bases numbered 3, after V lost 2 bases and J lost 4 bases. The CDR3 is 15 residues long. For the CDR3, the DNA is TGTGCCAGCAGTGAACGTGCGGGAGGCACCGGGGAGCTGTTTTTT. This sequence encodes CASSERAGGTGELFF.

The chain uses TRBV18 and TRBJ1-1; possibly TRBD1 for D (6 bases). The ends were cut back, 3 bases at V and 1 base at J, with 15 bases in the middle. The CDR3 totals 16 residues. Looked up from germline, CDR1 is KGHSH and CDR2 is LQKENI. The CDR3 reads CASSPWEGRGNTEAFF. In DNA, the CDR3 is TGTGCCAGCTCACCGTGGGAGGGCAGGGGGAACACTGAAGCTTTCTTT.